This T cell receptor (beta chain) originates from a study of T and B cells in COVID-19 patients. TRB was amplified from roughly 250-500 ng of blood genomic DNA. BIOMED2 TRB-A/B primer pools were used in multiplex TRB PCR. MiXCR was run by TCRdb on the multiplex PCR reads, yielding one entry per CDR3 protein. The sample includes 20,000 to 25,000 distinct CDR3 sequences, under 35% seen only once; the top ten take less than 2.5%. The CDR3 is 14 residues long. Germline CDR1 reads LNHDA; CDR2 reads SQIVND (reference sequence). V dropped 6 bases and J dropped 4 bases, with 13 bases sitting between them. In this sample, this clonotype is medium-sized.

Sequenced material: blood. This chain links TRBV19 with TRBJ2-1, with a possible D match to TRBD2 (5 bases). This TCR derives from a human donor who had recovered from COVID-19. CDR3 DNA: TGTGCCAGTAGCGACCCTCGGGGTTACAATGAGCAGTTCTTC. Its protein is CASSDPRGYNEQFF.